The 17 T cell receptor beta chains in this list originate from one sample, sequenced in a study of monozygotic twins with inflammatory bowel disease. For each CDR3 protein, TCRdb gives one entry from its re-call of the 5' RACE reads, without DNA. The sample has around 100,000 distinct CDR3 sequences, and its top ten clones hold about 2%. Sequences were obtained from blood. Receptor source: a human donor with ulcerative colitis or Crohn's disease, or a healthy co-twin of an affected twin (not recorded which).

This CDR3 reads CASSLNSVADSYEQYF. This rearrangement joins TRBV5-1 to TRBJ2-7. The CDR3 is 16 amino acids. Germline CDR1 SGHRS, CDR2 YFSETQ.

CDR3 in amino acids: CSAARDRVGGRSPLHF. This chain joins TRBV20-1 and TRBJ1-6; TCRdb's assignment of TRBD1 cannot be checked, as there is no DNA. The CDR3 is 16 amino acids. Germline CDR1 is DFQATT and CDR2 is SNEGSKA (reference sequence).

The chain combines TRBV5-1 with TRBJ1-2; the TCRdb call, TRBD1, lacks DNA for checking. Per the germline V gene, CDR1 is SGHRS and CDR2 is YFSETQ. The CDR3 sequence is 15 residues long. The CDR3 sequence: CASSLAGGLGYGYTF.

The V and J genes are TRBV6-5 and TRBJ1-5. This CDR3 is built from 15 residues. CDR1 and CDR2 from the germline V gene are MNHEY and SVGAGI. This CDR3 reads CASSYSTSGTQPQHF.

The chain couples TRBV12-3 or TRBV12-4 to TRBJ2-1; TCRdb proposes TRBD1, but this gene call is untestable without DNA. The CDR3 is 13 residues long. The CDR3 here is CASSKDTGDEQFF.

The rearrangement uses TRBV15 and TRBJ2-7; the D gene TCRdb calls, TRBD1, cannot be checked with no DNA. The germline V gene has CDR1 LNHNV and CDR2 YYDKDF (reference sequence). The CDR3 spans 14 residues. Here the CDR3 reads CATSAGELSREQYF.

This chain uses TRBV20-1 with TRBJ2-7; TCRdb reports TRBD1, a call that lacks DNA to check it against. Germline values: CDR1 DFQATT, CDR2 SNEGSKA (reference sequence). The CDR3 loop spans 14 amino acids. The CDR3 protein is CSAGRQVFPYEQYF.

The J gene is TRBJ2-5, the V gene TRBV6-5; TCRdb reports TRBD1, a call that lacks DNA to check it against. This CDR3 has 11 amino acids. Per germline, CDR1 MNHEY and CDR2 SVGAGI. The CDR3 region is CATWTGETQYF.

The J gene is TRBJ2-7, the V gene TRBV25-1; TCRdb designates TRBD1, a call that cannot be tested without DNA. The CDR3 has 15 amino acids. Germline assignment: CDR1 MGHDK and CDR2 SYGVNS. The chain's CDR3 is CASSDRDTGHYEQYF.

The chain carries TRBV20-1 and TRBJ2-2; the TCRdb call, TRBD2, lacks DNA for checking. The CDR3 consists of 13 residues. The germline V gene has CDR1 DFQATT and CDR2 SNEGSKA (reference sequence). The CDR3: CSAETSGSGELFF.

The CDR3 is CAGSQRDTEAFF. The chain has TRBV3-1 and TRBJ1-1. CDR3 size: 12 residues. Per the germline V gene, CDR1 is LGHDT and CDR2 is YNNKEL (reference sequence).

This sequence joins TRBV20-1 and TRBJ2-5; the D gene TCRdb calls, TRBD2, cannot be checked with no DNA. The length of the CDR3 is 14 residues. Germline lookup yields CDR1 DFQATT and CDR2 SNEGSKA (reference sequence). This chain's CDR3 is CSARPTGLQETQYF.

The J gene is TRBJ2-5, the V gene TRBV4-3; checking the TCRdb D call of TRBD2 is not possible without DNA. Germline V gene sequence: CDR1 LGHNA, CDR2 YSLEER. The CDR3 has 16 amino acids. The CDR3 reads CASSQDFAGIQETQYF.

CDR3: CASSQESGGELFF. This sequence joins TRBV7-6 and TRBJ2-2. Germline CDR1 SGHVS, CDR2 FNYEAQ. There are 13 residues in the CDR3.

The V gene is TRBV12-3 or TRBV12-4, the J gene TRBJ2-1; the TRBD2 assignment by TCRdb is unverifiable without DNA. The CDR3 spans 15 residues. The CDR3 here is CASSSSSGVYNEQFF.

The J gene is TRBJ2-4, the V gene TRBV5-1; the TCRdb D gene call, TRBD1, has no DNA to confirm it. The CDR3 sequence is 13 residues long. In germline, CDR1 is SGHRS, CDR2 YFSETQ. The CDR3 sequence is CASSSDRGNIQYF.

The rearrangement links TRBV7-3 to TRBJ2-3. Germline assignment: CDR1 SGHTA and CDR2 FQGTGA. This CDR3 spans 14 amino acids. CDR3 amino acids: CASSERNSRDTQYF.